A single sample is the source of the 31 T cell receptor beta chains below, sequenced in a study of beta chain features in type 1 diabetes. Study-level results: TCRB CDR3s from Type 1 diabetes patients were moderately but significantly shorter in all four CD4+ subsets.

Their antigens are not known. Sequenced material consisted of expressed TCRB transcripts (all of the isolated RNA was reverse transcribed). TCRdb's table, derived via immunoSEQ multiplex PCR, lists solely in-frame clones and lacks some. The sample carries hundreds of thousands of clones, around an eighth recorded once. Sequencing used naive CD4+ T cells from blood. These receptors were collected from a man in his late teens or twenties with type 1 diabetes.

This chain uses TRBV15 with TRBJ2-1; TRBD2 aligns across 7 bases. Trimming at V came to 0 bases and at J to 7 bases, leaving 9 bases not matched to a gene. This CDR3 region has 16 residues. Germline CDR1 is LNHNV and CDR2 is YYDKDF (reference sequence). Here the CDR3 DNA reads TGTGCCACCAGCAGAGATGGTAGCGCGGGGGAGAATGAGCAGTTCTTC. It yields the protein CATSRDGSAGENEQFF.

The chain uses TRBV15 and TRBJ2-2; D call uncertain. There are 14 residues in the CDR3. Germline CDR1 is LNHNV and CDR2 is YYDKDF (reference sequence). Trimming pared 1 base from V and 6 bases from J, leaving 9 bases between. CDR3 DNA: TGTGCCACCAGCAGAGGATTCAGTCCCGGGGAGCTGTTTTTT. It is translated as CATSRGFSPGELFF.

This clone turned up a few times. The rearrangement links TRBV9 to TRBJ2-7; tentatively, D is TRBD1 or TRBD2 (5 bases each). Per germline, CDR1 SGDLS and CDR2 YYNGEE. The CDR3 has 14 residues. Trimming left V 4 bases short and J 2 bases short, with 13 bases between. Written as DNA, the CDR3 is TGTGCCAGCAGCTCGTCGAGAGGGGCCTACGAGCAGTACTTC. Amino acids: CASSSSRGAYEQYF.

The chain is built from TRBV5-1 and TRBJ2-1; TRBD2 matches at 8 bases. CDR1 SGHRS and CDR2 YFSETQ come from the germline V gene. The CDR3 runs to 15 residues. V lost 0 bases, J lost 6 bases, and 5 bases stayed unmatched. The CDR3 DNA follows: TGCGCCAGCAGCTTGGGACTAGCGAGTGGCAATGAGCAGTTCTTC. It specifies CASSLGLASGNEQFF.

This clone was detected only a few times. V usage is TRBV19 and J usage is TRBJ2-1; D may be TRBD2 (6 bases). Germline values: CDR1 LNHDA, CDR2 SQIVND (reference sequence). Trimming cost V 10 bases and J 9 bases, with 19 bases left between them. The CDR3 sequence is 13 residues long. CDR3 residues: CATSRDLESEQFF. CDR3 DNA sequence: TGTGCCACTAGCCGGGACTTAGAAAGTGAGCAGTTCTTC.

The gene calls are TRBV15 and TRBJ2-1; TRBD2 agrees at 8 bases. The junction had 8 bases not matched to a gene; V was cut back by 1 base and J by 6 bases. Per the germline V gene, CDR1 is LNHNV and CDR2 is YYDKDF (reference sequence). CDR3 length: 16 residues. The CDR3 loop is CATSRVRRGAGNEQFF. The CDR3 coding sequence is TGTGCCACCAGCAGAGTGAGGCGGGGGGCGGGCAATGAGCAGTTCTTC. Full variable domain (remainder filled in from reference TRBV15 and TRBJ2-1): DAMVIQNPRYQVTQFGKPVTLSCSQTLNHNVMYWYQQKSSQAPKLLFHYYDKDFNNEADTPDNFQSRRPNTSFCFLDIRSPGLGDTAMYLCATSRVRRGAGNEQFFGPGTRLTVL.

This clone was observed a few times. The identical CDR3 is also encoded by other nucleotide sequences in the sample. The V and J genes are TRBV7-9 and TRBJ1-2; D is ambiguous. The CDR3 has 14 residues. V was shortened by 1 base and J by 2 bases, with 8 bases between the two germline ends. CDR1 is SEHNR, CDR2 FQNEAQ, per germline (reference sequence). The CDR3 DNA follows: TGTGCCAGCAGCTTAGATCAACGGAACTATGGCTACACCTTC. Amino acids: CASSLDQRNYGYTF.

In this sample, this clone turned up a few times. The chain recombines TRBV7-3 with TRBJ1-1; D not certain. CDR1 is SGHTA and CDR2 is FQGTGA in the germline V gene. The CDR3 extends over 14 amino acids. Trimming took off 5 bases at V and 1 base at J, with 11 bases between the two ends. In DNA form, the CDR3 reads TGTGCCAGCAGCCCAGCCCCCTCGAACACTGAAGCTTTCTTT. Amino acid sequence: CASSPAPSNTEAFF.

This clone showed up just a few times. The J gene is TRBJ1-2, the V gene TRBV2, with D possibly TRBD1 on 6 matching bases. Deletions cut 6 bases from V and 5 bases from J, with 22 bases between. This CDR3 has 16 amino acids. Germline V gene lookup returns CDR1 SNHLY and CDR2 FYNNEI. The CDR3 spells CASSATPAGVGYGYTF. The CDR3 region has the DNA TGTGCCAGCAGCGCTACTCCAGCAGGGGTAGGGTATGGCTACACCTTC.

The chain recombines TRBV7-2 with TRBJ1-1; D uncertain. Germline assignment: CDR1 SGHTA and CDR2 FQGNSA. The CDR3 totals 13 residues. V was pared by 5 bases and J by 3 bases, with 10 bases between. Written as DNA, the CDR3 is TGTGCCAGCAGCCCTCAGTGGGACACTGAAGCTTTCTTT. Protein sequence: CASSPQWDTEAFF.

This clone turned up a few times. The same CDR3 is also encoded by other DNA sequences in this sample. The chain employs TRBV18 and TRBJ2-5; TRBD1 aligns across 8 bases. This CDR3 spans 14 amino acids. Germline V CDR1 and CDR2: KGHSH, LQKENI. The ends lost 1 base at V and 3 bases at J; junction bases unmatched: 1. CDR3 DNA sequence: TGTGCCAGCTCACCACGGACAGGGAAAGAGACCCAGTACTTC. Its translation: CASSPRTGKETQYF.

This clone was observed a few times. The gene calls are TRBV7-2 and TRBJ2-1; TRBD2 matches 8 bases. With 5 bases clipped from V and 6 bases from J, the junction kept 6 bases outside the gene matches. Germline V CDR1 and CDR2: SGHTA, FQGNSA. There are 14 residues in the CDR3. In nucleotides, the CDR3 is TGTGCCAGCAGCCCGGGGGGGCCAATCAATGAGCAGTTCTTC. Its protein product is CASSPGGPINEQFF. The entire variable domain, with the rest obtained from reference TRBV7-2 and TRBJ2-1, is as follows: GAGVSQSPSNKVTEKGKDVELRCDPISGHTALYWYRQSLGQGLEFLIYFQGNSAPDKSGLPSDRFSAERTGGSVSTLTIQRTQQEDSAVYLCASSPGGPINEQFFGPGTRLTVL.

This chain joins TRBV6-6 and TRBJ2-3; D remains ambiguous. In germline, CDR1 is MNHNY, CDR2 SVGAGI (reference sequence). Trimming removed 6 bases at V and 6 bases at J, with 10 bases between. CDR3 length: 12 residues. For the CDR3, the DNA is TGTGCCAGCAGCCCCGCAAGGGATACGCAGTATTTT. As protein: CASSPARDTQYF.

This clone has just a few counts. The chain combines TRBV29-1 with TRBJ2-3; maybe TRBD2 (6 bases). Trimming pared 6 bases from V and 1 base from J, leaving 17 bases between. This CDR3 has 15 amino acids. Germline V CDR1 and CDR2: SQVTM, ANQGSEA. CDR3 amino acids: CSVPGLIGGTDTQYF. DNA for the CDR3: TGCAGCGTGCCGGGACTGATAGGTGGCACAGATACGCAGTATTTT.

This clone turned up a few times. The chain carries TRBV25-1 and TRBJ1-1; D gene unclear. Trimming removed 7 bases at V and 1 base at J, with 10 bases between. This CDR3 has 13 amino acids. CDR1 is MGHDK, CDR2 SYGVNS, per germline. CDR3 residues: CASTISSNTEAFF. CDR3 DNA sequence: TGTGCCAGCACTATCAGTTCGAACACTGAAGCTTTCTTT.

The chain joins TRBV5-4 to TRBJ2-3; D may be TRBD1 or TRBD2 (6 bases each). Germline values: CDR1 SGHNT, CDR2 YYREEE (reference sequence). V shed 4 bases and J shed 4 bases, with 13 bases lying between them. The CDR3 spans 14 residues. This CDR3 reads CASSPLGGADTQYF. As DNA, the CDR3 is TGTGCCAGCAGCCCCTTGGGGGGCGCAGATACGCAGTATTTT.

V and J are TRBV7-9 and TRBJ1-5, with D hard to call. V gave up 6 bases and J gave up 5 bases, with 14 bases separating them. The CDR3 covers 14 residues. Germline CDR1 reads SEHNR; CDR2 reads FQNEAQ (reference sequence). The CDR3 nucleotides read TGTGCCAGCAGTACATCTTCCTTCGATCAGCCCCAGCATTTT. Amino acids: CASSTSSFDQPQHF. Supplemented by reference TRBV7-9 and TRBJ1-5, the full variable domain reads DTGVSQNPRHKITKRGQNVTFRCDPISEHNRLYWYRQTLGQGPEFLTYFQNEAQLEKSRLLSDRFSAERPKGSFSTLEIQRTEQGDSAMYLCASSTSSFDQPQHFGDGTRLSIL.

In its sample, this clone was seen a few times. This chain joins TRBV5-1 and TRBJ2-7, with D uncertain. V lost 5 bases, J lost 4 bases, and 10 bases lay in between. The V gene's germline CDR1 is SGHRS and CDR2 YFSETQ. This CDR3 has 12 residues. As DNA, the CDR3 is TGCGCCAGCAGTTTCCTGGGTTACGAGCAGTACTTC. Its translation is CASSFLGYEQYF.

V and J are TRBV27 and TRBJ2-7; D ambiguous. V lost 3 bases and J 1 base, leaving 16 bases between the germline ends. Germline V gene sequence: CDR1 MNHEY, CDR2 SMNVEV (reference sequence). The CDR3 is made up of 16 amino acids. CDR3 sequence: CASSLVALRPSYEQYF. The CDR3 DNA reads as TGTGCCAGCAGTTTGGTCGCCTTAAGGCCTTCCTACGAGCAGTACTTC.

There are a few counts of this clone. Other DNA sequences of this sample code for an identical CDR3. The V gene is TRBV30, the J gene TRBJ1-1, with D maybe TRBD1 (5 bases). CDR1 is GTSNPN and CDR2 is SVGIG in the germline V gene (reference sequence). Trimming pared 2 bases from V and 1 base from J, leaving 11 bases between. This CDR3 region has 14 residues. The chain's CDR3 is CAWSIGQGNTEAFF. The CDR3 bases are TGTGCCTGGAGTATCGGGCAGGGGAACACTGAAGCTTTCTTT.

This rearrangement joins TRBV7-2 to TRBJ2-5; D may be TRBD2 (6 bases). V lost 7 bases and J 5 bases, leaving 20 bases between the germline ends. Germline loops: CDR1 SGHTA, CDR2 FQGNSA. CDR3 length: 15 residues. The CDR3 DNA follows: TGTGCCAGCATCCCTGTTTTGGCGGGGCCGGAGACCCAGTACTTC. This gives the protein CASIPVLAGPETQYF.

The chain employs TRBV6-5 and TRBJ2-5; D unclear. Trimming took 2 bases from V and 6 from J, leaving 16 bases between them. The CDR3 totals 15 residues. From germline, CDR1 is MNHEY and CDR2 SVGAGI. The CDR3 sequence is CASSYGSYARKTQYF. In nucleotides, the CDR3 is TGTGCCAGCAGTTACGGGTCTTATGCGCGGAAGACCCAGTACTTC.

This chain uses TRBV29-1 with TRBJ2-1; possible D gene TRBD1, 5 bases. The V gene lost 3 bases and the J gene lost 9 bases, with 12 bases spanning the gap. This CDR3 contains 12 residues. Germline-derived CDR1 and CDR2 are SQVTM and ANQGSEA. CDR3 amino acids: CSVEGRASEQFF. In DNA form, the CDR3 reads TGCAGCGTTGAGGGCAGGGCGAGTGAGCAGTTCTTC.

The chain has TRBV6-5 and TRBJ1-2; possible D gene TRBD1, 5 bases. Germline lookup yields CDR1 MNHEY and CDR2 SVGAGI. CDR3 length: 12 amino acids. V lost 0 bases and J 6 bases, leaving 5 bases between the germline ends. The CDR3: CASSYSQDGYTF. The CDR3, as DNA: TGTGCCAGCAGTTACTCACAGGATGGCTACACCTTC.

The V and J genes are TRBV2 and TRBJ1-5; no definite D call. Per the germline V gene, CDR1 is SNHLY and CDR2 is FYNNEI. Trimming shortened V by 1 base and J by 3 bases, and 4 bases separated the two germline ends. This CDR3 region has 13 residues. The CDR3 loop is CASSEETNQPQHF. The CDR3, as DNA: TGTGCCAGCAGTGAAGAGACCAATCAGCCCCAGCATTTT.

The rearrangement uses TRBV21-1 and TRBJ1-2. TRBV21-1 is described as a pseudogene. This CDR3 comprises 15 residues. CDR3 region: CASLRSAGPNYGYTF. DNA of the CDR3: TGTGCCAGCCTCCGAAGTGCGGGGCCTAACTATGGCTACACCTTC.

This clone was found a few times. This chain links TRBV19 with TRBJ1-2; D not resolved. The germline V gene encodes CDR1 LNHDA and CDR2 SQIVND (reference sequence). Trimming removed 4 bases at V and 2 bases at J, with 2 bases between. The CDR3 consists of 11 residues. The chain's CDR3 is CASSTNYGYTF. CDR3 nucleotide sequence: TGTGCCAGTAGTACCAACTATGGCTACACCTTC.

Remarks on this clone: This sample includes further DNA sequences coding for the same CDR3. The chain carries TRBV30 and TRBJ1-1, with D possibly TRBD1 on 5 matching bases. Germline assignment: CDR1 GTSNPN and CDR2 SVGIG (reference sequence). The V end lost 0 bases, the J end lost 1 base, and 9 bases lay between the germline ends. There are 14 residues in the CDR3. CDR3 in amino acids: CAWSVGQGNTEAFF. In DNA, the CDR3 is TGTGCCTGGAGTGTGGGTCAGGGGAACACTGAAGCTTTCTTT.

This clone was seen a handful of times. The V call is TRBV25-1, the J call TRBJ2-3, with D tentatively TRBD1 (5 bases). Trimming shortened V by 2 bases and J by 4 bases, and 13 bases separated the two germline ends. This CDR3 has 15 amino acids. The germline gives CDR1 MGHDK, CDR2 SYGVNS. The CDR3 region has the DNA TGTGCCAGCAGTGAACAGGGTAATTTCGCAGATACGCAGTATTTT. Its protein is CASSEQGNFADTQYF.

This clone has a handful of counts. The chain has TRBV2 and TRBJ1-6; D is undetermined. Deletions cut 4 bases from V and 10 bases from J, with 11 bases between. Per the germline V gene, CDR1 is SNHLY and CDR2 is FYNNEI. This CDR3 contains 13 residues. CDR3: CASSVEVGSPLHF. The DNA for the CDR3 is TGTGCCAGCAGTGTTGAAGTTGGATCACCCCTCCACTTT.

This clone was seen more than once but under ten times. The chain carries TRBV7-9 and TRBJ2-1, with D uncertain. V was shortened by 5 bases and J by 4 bases, with 15 bases between the two germline ends. This CDR3 contains 15 residues. Per germline, CDR1 SEHNR and CDR2 FQNEAQ (reference sequence). The CDR3 loop is CASSVRQQSYNEQFF. The DNA of the CDR3 is TGTGCCAGCAGCGTCCGACAACAGAGTTACAATGAGCAGTTCTTC. Complete variable domain (other parts from reference TRBV7-9 and TRBJ2-1): DTGVSQNPRHKITKRGQNVTFRCDPISEHNRLYWYRQTLGQGPEFLTYFQNEAQLEKSRLLSDRFSAERPKGSFSTLEIQRTEQGDSAMYLCASSVRQQSYNEQFFGPGTRLTVL.